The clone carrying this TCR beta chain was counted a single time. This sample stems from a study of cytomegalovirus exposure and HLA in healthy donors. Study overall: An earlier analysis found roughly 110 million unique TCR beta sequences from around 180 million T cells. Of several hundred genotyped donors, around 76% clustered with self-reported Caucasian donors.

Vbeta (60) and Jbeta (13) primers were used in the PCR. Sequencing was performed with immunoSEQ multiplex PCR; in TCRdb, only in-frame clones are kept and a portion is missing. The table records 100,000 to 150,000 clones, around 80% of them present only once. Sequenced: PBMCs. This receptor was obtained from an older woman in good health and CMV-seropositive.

The CDR3 sequence is CASSSRWVQSGANVLTF. DNA of the CDR3: TGTGCCAGCAGCTCGAGGTGGGTACAATCTGGGGCCAACGTCCTGACTTTC. This chain connects TRBV9 to TRBJ2-6; unclear D gene. Germline V lookup: CDR1 SGDLS, CDR2 YYNGEE. V lost 4 bases to trimming and J lost 1 base, with 15 bases between them. The CDR3 runs to 17 residues. Full variable domain (missing parts from reference TRBV9 and TRBJ2-6): DSGVTQTPKHLITATGQRVTLRCSPRSGDLSVYWYQQSLDQGLQFLIQYYNGEERAKGNILERFSAQQFPDLHSELNLSSLELGDSALYFCASSSRWVQSGANVLTFGAGSRLTVL.